These 12 T cell receptor beta chains came from one sample sequenced in a study of T cells after posttransplantation cyclophosphamide. Clones were sequenced by immunoSEQ multiplex PCR, and TCRdb holds only the in-frame ones, with some missing. This table holds about 2,100 clones, approximately 70% found once. Busulfan-fludarabine conditioning, marrow transplant, and cyclophosphamide on days +3 and +4 were administered. The starting material was CD8+ T cells sorted from PBMCs, obtained 242 days after a stem cell transplant with posttransplant cyclophosphamide. Receptor source: a male patient between 25 and 40 years old who received an allogeneic stem cell transplant from a related donor, was CMV-positive, and had no GVHD. Some T cells may be supplied by the graft donor.

The J gene is TRBJ2-1, the V gene TRBV21-1; the table calls TRBD2, which could not be checked here. TRBV21-1 is labeled a pseudogene. The CDR3 covers 17 residues. The CDR3 reads CASSKVKGLAYNSEQFF. The CDR3, as DNA: TGTGCCAGCAGCAAAGTAAAGGGACTAGCGTACAATAGTGAGCAGTTCTTC.

The chain uses TRBV7-9 and TRBJ2-1, with TRBD2 matching over 7 bases. Germline V gene lookup returns CDR1 SEHNR and CDR2 FQNEAQ (reference sequence). Germline trimming cut 3 bases from V and 9 bases from J; bases unmatched to any gene: 11. The CDR3 has 15 residues. CDR3 bases: TGTGCCAGCAGCTTTGGGGCGGGAGAGATTAGTGAGCAGTTCTTC. Translated, it gives CASSFGAGEISEQFF.

With respect to this clone: The sample has other DNA sequences that encode this CDR3 too. The chain recombines TRBV11-2 with TRBJ2-7, with 7 bases matching TRBD1. The CDR3 covers 17 residues. The germline gives CDR1 SGHAT, CDR2 FQNNGV. Trimming at V came to 6 bases and at J to 4 bases, leaving 18 bases not matched to a gene. CDR3 in amino acids: CASSFFFKEKGAYEQYF. The CDR3 DNA reads TGTGCCAGCAGTTTTTTTTTCAAGGAGAAGGGGGCATACGAGCAGTACTTC.

In its sample, this clone was seen once. This chain uses TRBV4-3 with TRBJ2-1, with D perhaps TRBD2 (6 bases). Per the germline V gene, CDR1 is LGHNA and CDR2 is YSLEER. Trimming removed 0 bases from V and 0 bases from J, with 9 bases in between. The CDR3 is 16 amino acids. In nucleotides, the CDR3 is TGCGCCAGCAGCCAAGATTGGAGGGGCTCCTACAATGAGCAGTTCTTC. Amino acids: CASSQDWRGSYNEQFF.

This chain uses TRBV27 with TRBJ2-7; no definite D call. CDR3 length equals 17 residues. Germline-derived CDR1 and CDR2 are MNHEY and SMNVEV (reference sequence). V was pared by 3 bases and J by 0 bases, with 18 bases between. For the CDR3, the DNA is TGTGCCAGCAGTTTTTCGGCCCCAACAGATTTCTCCTACGAGCAGTACTTC. As protein: CASSFSAPTDFSYEQYF.

The gene calls are TRBV29-1 and TRBJ2-5, with 11 bases matching TRBD1. The CDR3 extends over 15 amino acids. The J segment lost 5 bases and the V segment lost 6 bases, leaving 11 bases of the junction unmatched. CDR1 is SQVTM, CDR2 ANQGSEA, per germline. CDR3 in amino acids: CSVPGQGVDWETQYF. The CDR3 bases are TGCAGCGTGCCGGGACAGGGGGTGGATTGGGAGACCCAGTACTTC.

This clone turned up a few times. The rearrangement joins TRBV6-5 to TRBJ1-4; D perhaps matches TRBD1 (5 bases). Trimming cost V 0 bases and J 8 bases, with 13 bases left between them. Germline assignment: CDR1 MNHEY and CDR2 SVGAGI. The CDR3 runs to 15 residues. CDR3 in DNA: TGTGCCAGCAGTTACTCAATAGGGGAGGACGAAAAACTGTTTTTT. Translation: CASSYSIGEDEKLFF.

This chain links TRBV6-1 with TRBJ1-3, with 9 bases fitting TRBD1. The length of the CDR3 is 16 residues. V shed 0 bases, J shed 7 bases, and the junction held 7 bases outside the gene matches. Germline V gene sequence: CDR1 MNHNS, CDR2 SASEGT. The CDR3 DNA is TGTGCCAGCAGTGAAGCTGAAGGGACAGGGTGGAACACCATATATTTT. This sequence encodes CASSEAEGTGWNTIYF.

The J gene is TRBJ2-1, the V gene TRBV19; possibly TRBD2 for D (6 bases). This CDR3 spans 12 amino acids. The germline gives CDR1 LNHDA, CDR2 SQIVND (reference sequence). V lost 3 bases and J lost 6, with 6 bases in between. CDR3 sequence (DNA): TGTGCCAGTAGTATGACTAGCAATGAGCAGTTCTTC. Translated, it gives CASSMTSNEQFF.

This clone was counted between two and nine times. V usage is TRBV7-9 and J usage is TRBJ2-5; 14 bases line up with TRBD2. The junction had 7 bases not matched to a gene; V was cut back by 5 bases and J by 5 bases. The CDR3 is 16 residues long. CDR1 and CDR2 (germline): SEHNR, FQNEAQ (reference sequence). For the CDR3, the DNA is TGTGCCAGCAGCACCGGGACTAGCGGGAGACGGGAGACCCAGTACTTC. Amino acids: CASSTGTSGRRETQYF.

The chain carries TRBV11-2 and TRBJ2-3; 12 bases are a match to TRBD2. Germline V CDR1 and CDR2: SGHAT, FQNNGV. The CDR3 sequence is 16 residues long. The ends lost 0 bases at V and 4 bases at J; junction bases unmatched: 2. The CDR3 nucleotides read TGTGCCAGCAGCTTAGAGGCTAGCGGGAGGGCAGATACGCAGTATTTT. Protein product: CASSLEASGRADTQYF.

The chain carries TRBV5-6 and TRBJ1-1; D is undetermined. Germline CDR1 is SGHDT and CDR2 is YYEEEE. This CDR3 has 15 amino acids. V lost 2 bases to trimming and J lost 4 bases, with 15 bases between them. This chain's CDR3 is CASSFRLARGTEAFF. CDR3 coding DNA: TGTGCCAGCAGCTTTCGGTTAGCGCGGGGCACTGAAGCTTTCTTT.